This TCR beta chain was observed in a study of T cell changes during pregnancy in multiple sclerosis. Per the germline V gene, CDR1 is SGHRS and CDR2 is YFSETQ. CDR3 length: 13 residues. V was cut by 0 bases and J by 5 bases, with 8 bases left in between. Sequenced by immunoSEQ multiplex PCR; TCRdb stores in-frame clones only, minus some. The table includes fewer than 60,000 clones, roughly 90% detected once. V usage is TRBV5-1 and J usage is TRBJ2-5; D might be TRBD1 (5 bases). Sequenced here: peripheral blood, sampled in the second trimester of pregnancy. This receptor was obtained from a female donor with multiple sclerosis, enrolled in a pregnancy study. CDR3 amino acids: CASSLAGRETQYF. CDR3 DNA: TGCGCCAGCAGCTTGGCAGGGCGGGAGACCCAGTACTTC.